The text below deals with one T cell receptor beta chain. The antigen is undetermined. TCRdb's table, derived via immunoSEQ multiplex PCR, lists solely in-frame clones and lacks some. This table holds 7,000 to 10,000 clones, around 57% found once. The trim removed 7 bases at V and 6 bases at J, leaving 8 bases unmatched. CDR1 MNHEY and CDR2 SVGAGI come from the germline V gene. CDR3 length equals 14 residues. The data derive from a study of T cells in tumors after PD-1 blockade. At the level of the study: During anti-PD-1 treatment, some patients continued daily vismodegib 150 mg.

Study-wide results and limits: Expanded exhausted CD8+ clones after therapy were mostly novel clonotypes. Two pre-treatment samples showed no clonal replacement between them.

Time point in this sample: second of two post-therapy site-matched biopsies about 2 months apart. Genomic DNA template from tumor biopsies or peripheral blood, about 600 ng to 6,500 ng input. The sequence was collected from a human donor with basal cell carcinoma. The chain employs TRBV6-5 and TRBJ1-5, with 8 bases that match TRBD1. The sequencing used tumor tissue, collected after anti-PD-1 treatment. The DNA of the CDR3 is TGTGCCAGCACTAACACAGGGGGAGGTCAGCCCCAGCATTTT. Amino acids: CASTNTGGGQPQHF.